This T cell receptor beta chain was recorded in a study of cytomegalovirus exposure and HLA in healthy donors. The PCR was carried out with 60 Vbeta primers and 13 Jbeta primers. Sequenced by immunoSEQ multiplex PCR; TCRdb stores in-frame clones only, minus some. Here the sample spans 150,000 or so clones, 78% being singletons. With respect to this clone: Its antigen remains unidentified.

Germline trimming cut 1 base from V and 0 bases from J; bases unmatched to any gene: 6. Germline CDR1 and CDR2: GTSNPN and SVGIG (reference sequence). The CDR3 extends over 17 amino acids. Notes on the study in general: Three CMV-associated chains were confirmed in vitro to be specific for CMV antigens. There were some public TCRs occurring in many donors, but most TCR sequences were rare.

The receptor's source is a middle-aged man in good health and CMV-seropositive. Sequencing input: PBMCs. This rearrangement joins TRBV30 to TRBJ1-4; the match to TRBD1 covers 9 bases. The CDR3 here is CAWSGTGDITTNEKLFF. CDR3 sequence (DNA): TGTGCCTGGAGTGGGACAGGGGATATCACAACTAATGAAAAACTGTTTTTT.